What follows are 28 T cell receptor beta chains derived from one specimen sequenced in a study of blood T cell repertoires in COVID-19. TCRdb keeps only in-frame clones here, not all; method: immunoSEQ multiplex PCR. Here the sample spans around 150,000 clones, roughly 79% being singletons. The sequencing input was peripheral blood. The source of these receptors is an elderly woman with acute or convalescent COVID-19.

The chain uses TRBV30 and TRBJ1-2; 7 bases agree with TRBD1. Germline V CDR1 and CDR2: GTSNPN, SVGIG (reference sequence). V lost 2 bases to trimming and J lost 0 bases; unmatched junction nucleotides: 3. CDR3 length: 14 residues. The CDR3 sequence: CAWSTQGTNYGYTF. CDR3 DNA sequence: TGTGCCTGGAGTACACAGGGGACTAACTATGGCTACACCTTC.

This chain connects TRBV18 to TRBJ2-7; 12 nucleotides line up with TRBD1. Germline-derived CDR1 and CDR2 are KGHSH and LQKENI. V shed 3 bases, J shed 9 bases, and the junction held 6 bases outside the gene matches. There are 14 residues in the CDR3. The CDR3 region is CASSPGTGGAGQYF. In nucleotides, the CDR3 is TGTGCCAGCTCACCCGGGACAGGGGGCGCCGGGCAGTACTTC.

The CDR3 DNA sequence: TGTGCCAGCAGCTCCGGGATCTCTGGAAACACCATATATTTT. Translated, it gives CASSSGISGNTIYF. The chain is built from TRBV7-2 and TRBJ1-3; D remains ambiguous. Trimming removed 4 bases at V and 0 bases at J, with 7 bases between. Germline CDR1 SGHTA, CDR2 FQGNSA. This CDR3 has 14 residues.

The V gene is TRBV5-1, the J gene TRBJ1-2, with D hard to call. Germline V gene data show CDR1 as SGHRS and CDR2 as YFSETQ. Trimming stripped 0 bases from V and 0 bases from J, with 9 bases between. This CDR3 is built from 15 residues. The CDR3 nucleotides are TGCGCCAGCAGCTTGGAACCACCAGCTAACTATGGCTACACCTTC. Protein product: CASSLEPPANYGYTF.

The chain joins TRBV4-1 to TRBJ1-5, with D perhaps TRBD1 (6 bases). CDR1 MGHRA and CDR2 YSYEKL come from the germline V gene. V lost 4 bases to trimming and J lost 4 bases, with 11 bases between them. This CDR3 spans 14 amino acids. CDR3 protein: CASSPRGGNQPQHF. CDR3 coding DNA: TGCGCCAGCAGCCCTAGGGGGGGAAATCAGCCCCAGCATTTT.

The gene calls are TRBV5-1 and TRBJ2-6; the match to TRBD1 covers 7 bases. The V and J ends lost 0 bases and 4 bases, in that order; junction bases with no gene match: 4. This CDR3 is built from 16 residues. CDR1 and CDR2 (germline): SGHRS, YFSETQ. CDR3 loop: CASSLEQGTGANVLTF. The CDR3 nucleotides read TGCGCCAGCAGCTTGGAACAGGGGACCGGGGCCAACGTCCTGACTTTC.

The J gene is TRBJ2-1, the V gene TRBV3-1 (or the pseudogene TRBV3-2); 7 bases are shared with TRBD2. Germline trimming cut 0 bases from V and 7 bases from J; bases unmatched to any gene: 3. The CDR3 has 14 amino acids. Germline loops: CDR1 LGHDT, CDR2 YNNKEL (reference sequence). In DNA form, the CDR3 reads TGTGCCAGCAGCCAAGATCTGGGGGGGAATGAGCAGTTCTTC. It translates to CASSQDLGGNEQFF.

This CDR3 is CASSPAGRGGYSNQPQHF. In nucleotides, the CDR3 is TGTGCCAGCAGTCCTGCAGGGAGAGGAGGGTATAGCAATCAGCCCCAGCATTTT. The chain carries TRBV6-6 and TRBJ1-5; D possibly corresponds to TRBD1 (5 bases). Trimming cost V 5 bases and J 0 bases, with 20 bases left between them. The germline V gene encodes CDR1 MNHNY and CDR2 SVGAGI (reference sequence). The CDR3 has 18 amino acids.

The CDR3 is CASSVTGADANTQYF. Written as DNA, the CDR3 is TGTGCCAGCAGCGTTACAGGGGCGGATGCGAATACGCAGTATTTT. The chain employs TRBV9 and TRBJ2-3; 7 bases are a match to TRBD1. Per germline, CDR1 SGDLS and CDR2 YYNGEE. The length of the CDR3 is 15 residues. V gave up 2 bases and J gave up 7 bases; unmatched junction bases: 10. The full variable domain, completed using reference TRBV9 and TRBJ2-3, is DSGVTQTPKHLITATGQRVTLRCSPRSGDLSVYWYQQSLDQGLQFLIQYYNGEERAKGNILERFSAQQFPDLHSELNLSSLELGDSALYFCASSVTGADANTQYFGPGTRLTVL.

This clone was detected a few times. The CDR3 is CASSYSIWTGQAFF. CDR3 DNA sequence: TGTGCCAGCAGTTACTCGATCTGGACAGGCCAAGCTTTCTTT. The chain uses TRBV6-5 and TRBJ1-1, with TRBD1 identical over 7 bases. Trimming removed 0 bases from V and 9 bases from J; junction bases left unmatched: 7. Germline V lookup: CDR1 MNHEY, CDR2 SVGAGI. CDR3 length equals 14 residues.

The J gene is TRBJ1-1, the V gene TRBV7-9; maybe TRBD1 (6 bases). The CDR3 has 15 residues. CDR1 is SEHNR, CDR2 FQNEAQ, per germline (reference sequence). The V gene lost 3 bases and the J gene lost 4 bases, with 15 bases spanning the gap. The chain's CDR3 is CASSFQGFDTTEAFF. CDR3 DNA: TGTGCCAGCAGCTTCCAGGGGTTTGATACCACTGAAGCTTTCTTT.

This rearrangement joins TRBV3-1 (or the pseudogene TRBV3-2) to TRBJ2-2; no definite D call. The germline V gene has CDR1 LGHDT and CDR2 YNNKEL (reference sequence). The CDR3 is 15 amino acids. Trimming took 4 bases from V and 0 from J, leaving 9 bases between them. The CDR3 is CASSPFDSNTGELFF. The CDR3 coding sequence is TGTGCCAGCAGCCCTTTCGACTCGAACACCGGGGAGCTGTTTTTT.

The gene calls are TRBV19 and TRBJ2-2; possible D gene TRBD2, 5 bases. Per germline, CDR1 LNHDA and CDR2 SQIVND (reference sequence). The CDR3 runs to 14 residues. V lost 3 bases and J 4 bases, leaving 9 bases between the germline ends. This CDR3 is CASSIGGVTGELFF. CDR3 in DNA: TGTGCCAGTAGTATCGGAGGAGTCACCGGGGAGCTGTTTTTT.

The rearrangement uses TRBV6-5 and TRBJ2-7, with D hard to call. The length of the CDR3 is 13 residues. In germline, CDR1 is MNHEY, CDR2 SVGAGI. Trimming took 6 bases from V and 0 from J, leaving 9 bases between them. The CDR3 reads CASRGVSSYEQYF. CDR3 in DNA: TGTGCCAGCAGGGGCGTCAGCTCCTACGAGCAGTACTTC.

With respect to this clone: A junction boundary mismatches the germline segment, possibly from a read error. This chain links TRBV29-1 with TRBJ2-1; 12 bases agree with TRBD2. The germline V gene has CDR1 SQVTM and CDR2 ANQGSEA. The CDR3 sequence is 13 residues long. The CDR3 loop is CIVGLAGGSEQFF. The DNA of the CDR3 is TGCATCGTTGGGCTAGCGGGAGGGAGTGAGCAGTTCTTC.

The V gene is TRBV7-9, the J gene TRBJ1-3, with D hard to call. V gave up 0 bases and J gave up 4 bases, with 7 bases separating them. The germline V gene encodes CDR1 SEHNR and CDR2 FQNEAQ (reference sequence). This CDR3 spans 14 amino acids. In DNA, the CDR3 is TGTGCCAGCAGCTTAGCCCATCAGGGAAACACCATATATTTT. Amino acids: CASSLAHQGNTIYF.

This chain uses TRBV4-2 with TRBJ1-5, with 9 nucleotides matching TRBD1. Germline CDR1 LGHNA, CDR2 YNFKEQ. The CDR3 runs 15 residues. V shed 4 bases and J 9 bases; nucleotides not matched to a gene: 10. The CDR3 region is CASSRDRQGVGPQHF. CDR3 nucleotides: TGTGCCAGCAGCCGCGACCGACAGGGGGTAGGGCCCCAGCATTTT.

The chain uses TRBV18 and TRBJ1-1; 8 bases agree with TRBD1. The J segment lost 10 bases and the V segment lost 5 bases, leaving 9 bases of the junction unmatched. This CDR3 comprises 13 residues. CDR1 and CDR2 from the germline V gene are KGHSH and LQKENI. The CDR3 region is CASSSFEQGGAFF. CDR3 DNA: TGTGCCAGCTCATCATTTGAACAGGGGGGAGCTTTCTTT.

V and J are TRBV11-2 and TRBJ1-6; 9 bases fit TRBD1. The V gene's germline CDR1 is SGHAT and CDR2 FQNNGV. The CDR3 runs 17 residues. V shed 4 bases, J shed 4 bases, and the junction held 8 bases outside the gene matches. As DNA, the CDR3 is TGTGCCAGCAGCTCCAACCGGGACAGGGAATATAATTCACCCCTCCACTTT. This encodes CASSSNRDREYNSPLHF.

This chain connects TRBV7-2 to TRBJ2-5, with 7 bases that match TRBD2. Germline V gives CDR1 SGHTA, CDR2 FQGNSA. V lost 2 bases, J lost 5 bases, and 8 bases stayed unmatched. There are 15 residues in the CDR3. The CDR3 nucleotides read TGTGCCAGCAGCTTATCGGCGGGAGTGTTTGAGACCCAGTACTTC. It codes for CASSLSAGVFETQYF.

This chain uses TRBV27 with TRBJ2-3, with D possibly TRBD1 on 6 matching bases. The CDR3 runs to 15 residues. V was pared by 2 bases and J by 1 base, with 10 bases between. From germline, CDR1 is MNHEY and CDR2 SMNVEV (reference sequence). CDR3 nucleotide sequence: TGTGCCAGCAGTTTAGAGGGGGTGGGCACAGATACGCAGTATTTT. Amino acid sequence: CASSLEGVGTDTQYF.

The chain recombines TRBV25-1 with TRBJ2-5; D is possibly TRBD2 (6 bases). V was trimmed by 4 bases and J by 5 bases, leaving 8 bases between them. The CDR3 runs to 12 residues. From germline, CDR1 is MGHDK and CDR2 SYGVNS. CDR3 bases: TGTGCCAGCAGTGGGGACTGGGAGACCCAGTACTTC. It is translated as CASSGDWETQYF.

V and J are TRBV15 and TRBJ1-1, with a tentative D call TRBD1 (5 bases). Per germline, CDR1 LNHNV and CDR2 YYDKDF (reference sequence). The V and J ends lost 1 base and 6 bases respectively, with 9 bases between them. This CDR3 has 13 amino acids. This chain's CDR3 is CATSRVQGSEAFF. DNA for the CDR3: TGTGCCACCAGCAGAGTTCAGGGATCTGAAGCTTTCTTT.

The rearrangement links TRBV4-3 to TRBJ2-3, with 9 positions matching TRBD2. Germline lookup yields CDR1 LGHNA and CDR2 YSLEER. The CDR3 sequence is 20 residues long. Trimming cost V 0 bases and J 2 bases; bases outside gene matches: 15. For the CDR3, the DNA is TGCGCCAGCAGCCAAGATCTTTTTGCGGGAGGGGTGCGACACACAGATACGCAGTATTTT. Residues: CASSQDLFAGGVRHTDTQYF.

This clone has just one count. V and J are TRBV7-9 and TRBJ1-2; D is ambiguous. This CDR3 has 14 residues. Looked up from germline, CDR1 is SEHNR and CDR2 is FQNEAQ (reference sequence). The V end was cut by 4 bases, the J end by 0 bases, with 9 bases between. DNA of the CDR3: TGTGCCAGCAGCTCCCGGTACTCTAACTATGGCTACACCTTC. This translates into CASSSRYSNYGYTF.

V usage is TRBV4-1 and J usage is TRBJ2-2; TRBD1 is a possible D gene (5 bases). The CDR3 runs 18 residues. The germline V gene has CDR1 MGHRA and CDR2 YSYEKL. V was trimmed by 1 base and J by 2 bases, leaving 17 bases between them. The CDR3, as DNA: TGCGCCAGCAGCCAAGGTGGTTTGGCCAGGGCTAACACCGGGGAGCTGTTTTTT. Translating it yields CASSQGGLARANTGELFF.

J is TRBJ1-5 and V is TRBV7-9; 7 bases agree with TRBD1. CDR3 length: 15 amino acids. The junction had 9 bases not matched to a gene; V was cut back by 6 bases and J by 4 bases. Germline CDR1 and CDR2: SEHNR and FQNEAQ (reference sequence). The CDR3 DNA sequence: TGTGCCAGCAGTTTTGGCGGGACAGAAAATCAGCCCCAGCATTTT. Translating it yields CASSFGGTENQPQHF.

V is TRBV3-1 (or the pseudogene TRBV3-2) and J is TRBJ1-2, with D hard to call. The CDR3 consists of 12 residues. Between the trimmed V and J ends, which lost 0 bases and 5 bases, there was a span of 4 bases. The germline gives CDR1 LGHDT, CDR2 YNNKEL (reference sequence). CDR3 region: CASSQDTYGYTF. The CDR3 nucleotides read TGTGCCAGCAGCCAAGACACTTATGGCTACACCTTC.